This is a list of T cell receptor beta chains from one sample in a study of blood T cell repertoires in COVID-19. The protocol was immunoSEQ multiplex PCR, while the TCRdb copy is restricted to in-frame clones and leaves out a portion. This sample yields about 90,000 clones, of which 75% to 90% are seen a single time; about 3.2% belongs to the top ten. Sequencing used peripheral blood. These receptors were collected from a woman aged 70-85 years with acute or convalescent COVID-19. Each CDR3 is given with its conserved first and last residue. The order of the fields is V gene, D gene, clone size, J gene, CDR3 DNA, CDR3 protein. A D gene is named only where the DNA matches it firmly. Clone size is stated in some rows and not others, as once, few, many or a class when expanded.

V: TRBV19; D: TRBD2; size: .; J: TRBJ2-1; DNA: TGTGCCAGTAGGGAACTAGCGGGGGCCCAATACAATGAGCAGTTCTTC; CDR3: CASRELAGAQYNEQFF
V: TRBV2; D: .; size: .; J: TRBJ2-3; DNA: TGTGCCAGCAGGGCAAGGCAGGGTGCAGATACGCAGTATTTT; CDR3: CASRARQGADTQYF
V: TRBV19; D: TRBD2; size: .; J: TRBJ2-1; DNA: TGTGCCAGTAGTATAGCTACTAGCGGGCAGTTCTTC; CDR3: CASSIATSGQFF
V: TRBV18; D: .; size: .; J: TRBJ2-4; DNA: TGTGCCAGCTCAAAGGAGGGGGCAGCCAAAAACATTCAGTACTTC; CDR3: CASSKEGAAKNIQYF
V: TRBV4-1; D: TRBD2; size: .; J: TRBJ2-7; DNA: TGCGCCAGCAGCCGTACGACTAGCGGGGGACCCTACGAGCAGTACTTC; CDR3: CASSRTTSGGPYEQYF
V: TRBV7-2; D: TRBD2; size: .; J: TRBJ2-3; DNA: TGTGCCAGCAGCCGCCTTGGCGGGGGGGGCACAGATACGCAGTATTTT; CDR3: CASSRLGGGGTDTQYF
V: TRBV7-9; D: TRBD2; size: once; J: TRBJ2-7; DNA: TGTGCCAGCAGCTCCTTAGCGGGACGAGATTACGAGCAGTACTTC; CDR3: CASSSLAGRDYEQYF
V: TRBV5-1; D: .; size: .; J: TRBJ1-5; DNA: TGCGCCAGCAGCCTCTCCGGGGGAGAAAATCAGCCCCAGCATTTT; CDR3: CASSLSGGENQPQHF
V: TRBV4-2; D: .; size: .; J: TRBJ1-3; DNA: TGTGCCAGCAGCCAATCACCTGCAGGGGCAGGGACTGGAAACACCATATATTTT; CDR3: CASSQSPAGAGTGNTIYF
V: TRBV11-2; D: .; size: .; J: TRBJ2-3; DNA: TGTGCCAGCAGCGCTGTAGTAGTAGATACGCAGTATTTT; CDR3: CASSAVVVDTQYF
V: TRBV5-1; D: .; size: once; J: TRBJ2-7; DNA: TGCGCCAGCAGCTGGACTGGCTACGAGCAGTACTTC; CDR3: CASSWTGYEQYF
V: TRBV5-4; D: TRBD2; size: once; J: TRBJ2-7; DNA: TGTGCCAGCAGATCCGGGACTAGCGGGAGCAGATCCTACGAGCAGTACTTC; CDR3: CASRSGTSGSRSYEQYF
V: TRBV28; D: TRBD1; size: .; J: TRBJ1-5; DNA: TGTGCCAGCAGGGAAGGCGGGACAGGTAATCAGCCCCAGCATTTT; CDR3: CASREGGTGNQPQHF
V: TRBV6-5; D: .; size: .; J: TRBJ2-1; DNA: TGTGCCAGCAGTTACTCCCCAGGCAGTAACAATGAGCAGTTCTTC; CDR3: CASSYSPGSNNEQFF
V: TRBV5-5; D: .; size: .; J: TRBJ1-6; DNA: TGTGCCAGCAGCTTGGATAGGAGGGATTCACCCCTCCACTTT; CDR3: CASSLDRRDSPLHF
V: TRBV5-1; D: .; size: few; J: TRBJ2-4; DNA: TGCGCCAGCAGCTTGGGACAGACTCTAGCCAAAAACATTCAGTACTTC; CDR3: CASSLGQTLAKNIQYF
V: TRBV27; D: TRBD2; size: .; J: TRBJ2-4; DNA: TGTGCCAGCAGTACCCGACTAGCTAAAAGAGGGTCGGTCAAAAACATTCAGTACTTC; CDR3: CASSTRLAKRGSVKNIQYF
V: TRBV7-7; D: TRBD1; size: few; J: TRBJ2-1; DNA: TGTGCCAGCAGCCCCGGGGACAGGGAATACAATGAGCAGTTCTTC; CDR3: CASSPGDREYNEQFF
V: TRBV19; D: .; size: .; J: TRBJ2-7; DNA: TGTGCCAGTAGTGGGACAGGCGGGGGAGAGCAGTACTTC; CDR3: CASSGTGGGEQYF
V: TRBV3-1/TRBV3-2; D: .; size: once; J: TRBJ2-7; DNA: TGTGCCAGCAGCCAAGAACAGGCTCCCCCCTACGAGCAGTACTTC; CDR3: CASSQEQAPPYEQYF
V: TRBV11-2; D: .; size: .; J: TRBJ2-5; DNA: TGTGCCAGCAGCTTCGGTAGTCAAGAGACCCAGTACTTC; CDR3: CASSFGSQETQYF
V: TRBV6-5; D: TRBD1; size: .; J: TRBJ1-2; DNA: TGTGCCAGCAGTTACACCCCGGGACAGGGTGGCTACACCTTC; CDR3: CASSYTPGQGGYTF
V: TRBV10-2; D: .; size: .; J: TRBJ2-5; DNA: TGCGCCAGCAGTGGGAGGGGGCGGGATGAGACCCAGTACTTC; CDR3: CASSGRGRDETQYF
V: TRBV5-1; D: .; size: .; J: TRBJ2-7; DNA: TGCGCCAGCAGCAAGGGGTACGAGCAGTACTTC; CDR3: CASSKGYEQYF
V: TRBV9; D: .; size: .; J: TRBJ2-3; DNA: TGTGCCAGCAGCGTAGCTCCAGATACGCAGTATTTT; CDR3: CASSVAPDTQYF
V: TRBV10-3; D: .; size: .; J: TRBJ2-5; DNA: TGTGCCATCAGGGTAGCCGGAGTGGAGACCCAGTACTTC; CDR3: CAIRVAGVETQYF
V: TRBV5-1; D: TRBD1; size: .; J: TRBJ1-1; DNA: TGCGCCAGCAGCCTAAGGGACAGGCCGAACACTGAAGCTTTCTTT; CDR3: CASSLRDRPNTEAFF
V: TRBV10-3; D: TRBD1; size: .; J: TRBJ1-1; DNA: TGTGCCATCAGTGAAATTGGGACAGTTGAAGCTTTCTTT; CDR3: CAISEIGTVEAFF
V: TRBV7-9; D: TRBD2; size: .; J: TRBJ2-1; DNA: TGTGCCAGCAGCTCGATTCGACTAGCGGGGAACAATGAGCAGTTCTTC; CDR3: CASSSIRLAGNNEQFF
V: TRBV19; D: .; size: .; J: TRBJ2-5; DNA: TGTGCCAGTAAGGCCCGCGGCGAGACCCAGTACTTC; CDR3: CASKARGETQYF
V: TRBV15; D: TRBD1; size: .; J: TRBJ1-4; DNA: TGTGCCACCAGCAGTCCCGGACAGGGAGATGAAAAACTGTTTTTT; CDR3: CATSSPGQGDEKLFF
V: TRBV11-2; D: TRBD1; size: .; J: TRBJ1-2; DNA: TGTGCCAGCAGCATTCCCATGACAGGGTATGGCTACACCTTC; CDR3: CASSIPMTGYGYTF
V: TRBV4-1; D: TRBD1; size: .; J: TRBJ1-2; DNA: TGCGCCAGCAGCCAAGAAGGGACAGGACTAGATAGGATCTATGGCTACACCTTC; CDR3: CASSQEGTGLDRIYGYTF
V: TRBV28; D: TRBD2; size: .; J: TRBJ2-1; DNA: TGTGCCAGCAGCCCCTTAGCGGGAGGGTACAATGAGCAGTTCTTC; CDR3: CASSPLAGGYNEQFF
V: TRBV4-2; D: TRBD2; size: .; J: TRBJ2-3; DNA: TGTGCCAGCAGCCAAGAGGGTTCGACTAGCGGGAGTTATACGCAGTATTTT; CDR3: CASSQEGSTSGSYTQYF
V: TRBV2; D: TRBD2; size: .; J: TRBJ2-7; DNA: TGTGCCAGCGTGGGACTAGCGGAAGAGCAGTACTTC; CDR3: CASVGLAEEQYF
V: TRBV5-4; D: TRBD1; size: .; J: TRBJ1-2; DNA: TGTGCCAGCAGCTTGTTCGACAGGGGAGCCTATGGCTACACCTTC; CDR3: CASSLFDRGAYGYTF
V: TRBV3-1/TRBV3-2; D: .; size: .; J: TRBJ2-7; DNA: TGTGCCAGCAGCCAAGACGGCCAGCGTTGGCAGTACTTC; CDR3: CASSQDGQRWQYF
V: TRBV11-2; D: TRBD2; size: .; J: TRBJ2-1; DNA: TGTGCCAGCAGCTGGTCGATAGCGGGGGGTAACAATGAGCAGTTCTTC; CDR3: CASSWSIAGGNNEQFF
V: TRBV28; D: TRBD2; size: .; J: TRBJ2-3; DNA: TGTGCCAGCAGTTTGTGGACCCTAGCGGGAGGGACAGATACGCAGTATTTT; CDR3: CASSLWTLAGGTDTQYF
V: TRBV28; D: TRBD2; size: few; J: TRBJ2-2; DNA: TGTGCCAGCACCAGCGGGAGTTGGGCCGGGGAGCTGTTTTTT; CDR3: CASTSGSWAGELFF
V: TRBV28; D: .; size: few; J: TRBJ1-2; DNA: TGTGCCAGCAGTTTCCCCTTGTCTTCGACAGGTTATGGCTACACCTTC; CDR3: CASSFPLSSTGYGYTF
V: TRBV19; D: .; size: .; J: TRBJ2-2; DNA: TGTGCCAGTAGCTTGGAGGGCAGGTCCGGGGAGCTGTTTTTT; CDR3: CASSLEGRSGELFF